A single sample gave rise to the 18 T cell receptor beta chains below, sequenced in a study of shared clonotypes between healthy human individuals. Assay: immunoSEQ multiplex PCR; the TCRdb copy retains only in-frame clones and omits some. The sample holds some 320,000 clones, more than 75% seen once. The specimen was memory CD8+ T cells sorted from blood. Described subset: CD45RO+ cells pooled with CCR7-negative TemRA cells. The receptors come from a young man in good health.

This clone has just one count. The CDR3: CASSLGTGANEQYF. The CDR3 region has the DNA TGTGCCAGCAGTCTCGGGACAGGGGCTAACGAGCAGTACTTC. The genes are TRBV27 and TRBJ2-7; 10 bases line up with TRBD1. CDR3 length equals 14 residues. The germline gives CDR1 MNHEY, CDR2 SMNVEV (reference sequence). V trimming: 5 bases; J trimming: 5 bases; junction bases outside the gene matches: 6.

The V and J genes are TRBV4-1 and TRBJ2-7; tentatively, D is TRBD2 (6 bases). V was cut by 0 bases and J by 3 bases, with 15 bases left in between. This CDR3 region has 16 residues. The germline CDR1 and CDR2 sequences are MGHRA and YSYEKL. Here the CDR3 reads CASSQDPGLGGYEQYF. The CDR3 DNA reads TGCGCCAGCAGCCAAGATCCCGGACTGGGGGGCTACGAGCAGTACTTC.

The rearrangement links TRBV27 to TRBJ1-6; 7 nucleotides line up with TRBD1. Germline V CDR1 and CDR2: MNHEY, SMNVEV (reference sequence). V shed 4 bases and J 6 bases; nucleotides not matched to a gene: 3. CDR3 length equals 14 residues. In nucleotides, the CDR3 is TGTGCCAGCAGTTCAGGGACAGTTAATTCACCCCTCCACTTT. Residues: CASSSGTVNSPLHF.

This clone was detected once. The chain links TRBV25-1 to TRBJ2-7; unclear D gene. Trimming removed 5 bases from V and 4 bases from J, with 6 bases in between. This CDR3 spans 11 amino acids. Germline V CDR1 and CDR2: MGHDK, SYGVNS. This chain's CDR3 is CASSPHYEQYF. In nucleotides, the CDR3 is TGTGCCAGCAGTCCCCATTACGAGCAGTACTTC.

The chain is built from TRBV13 and TRBJ1-2; D is perhaps TRBD1 (5 bases). This CDR3 region has 16 residues. CDR1 and CDR2 from the germline V gene are PRHDT and FYEKMQ (reference sequence). V lost 4 bases and J 2 bases, leaving 17 bases between the germline ends. The CDR3 loop is CASSSIPTEANYGYTF. The CDR3 DNA reads TGTGCCAGCAGCTCGATCCCGACAGAAGCAAACTATGGCTACACCTTC. Based on the CDR3 plus reference TRBV13 and TRBJ1-2, the full variable domain is AAGVIQSPRHLIKEKRETATLKCYPIPRHDTVYWYQQGPGQDPQFLISFYEKMQSDKGSIPDRFSAQQFSDYHSELNMSSLELGDSALYFCASSSIPTEANYGYTFGSGTRLTVV.

The V and J genes are TRBV28 and TRBJ2-3; D gene ambiguous. Germline V CDR1 and CDR2: MDHEN, SYDVKM. This CDR3 is built from 14 residues. V dropped 2 bases and J dropped 0 bases, with 6 bases sitting between them. The CDR3, as DNA: TGTGCCAGCAGTTTAATTGGAAGCACAGATACGCAGTATTTT. This translates into CASSLIGSTDTQYF.

The gene calls are TRBV7-8 and TRBJ2-2; the D gene is possibly TRBD1 (5 bases). The CDR3 extends over 17 amino acids. Germline V lookup: CDR1 SGHVS, CDR2 FQNEAQ. The V end lost 2 bases, the J end lost 4 bases, and 17 bases lay between the germline ends. The CDR3 DNA reads TGTGCCAGCAGCTTACAGGACATTCCAAAGAGCACCGGGGAGCTGTTTTTT. This codes for CASSLQDIPKSTGELFF.

This clone appeared a single time. V and J are TRBV25-1 and TRBJ1-2; 12 bases line up with TRBD1. The CDR3 length is 14 residues. The V gene's germline CDR1 is MGHDK and CDR2 SYGVNS. Trimming took 2 bases from V and 8 from J; bases not matched to a gene: 3. CDR3 nucleotides: TGTGCCAGCAGTGAACTAGGGACAGGGGGCGGCTACACCTTC. Its protein product is CASSELGTGGGYTF.

This chain uses TRBV15 with TRBJ2-1, with 7 positions matching TRBD2. The germline gives CDR1 LNHNV, CDR2 YYDKDF (reference sequence). This CDR3 region has 15 residues. V dropped 5 bases and J dropped 1; count of bases not matched to a gene: 5. The CDR3 spells CATSLGGGSYNEQFF. The CDR3 bases are TGTGCCACCAGCCTGGGGGGGGGTTCCTACAATGAGCAGTTCTTC.

The chain recombines TRBV4-1 with TRBJ2-1, with D unclear. CDR3 length: 14 amino acids. V dropped 1 base and J dropped 7 bases, with 11 bases sitting between them. CDR1 is MGHRA, CDR2 YSYEKL, per germline. In nucleotides, the CDR3 is TGCGCCAGCAGCCAAGCGAGGAGTAGGAATGAGCAGTTCTTC. Residues: CASSQARSRNEQFF.

V and J are TRBV29-1 and TRBJ2-7; possible D gene TRBD1, 6 bases. CDR3 length: 14 amino acids. Trimming stripped 0 bases from V and 0 bases from J, with 9 bases between. Germline V gives CDR1 SQVTM, CDR2 ANQGSEA. The CDR3 bases are TGCAGCGTTGAAGACAGGGGAAGCTCCTACGAGCAGTACTTC. Translated: CSVEDRGSSYEQYF.

The chain couples TRBV11-3 to TRBJ2-5; 11 bases line up with TRBD2. The CDR3 covers 18 residues. Germline lookup yields CDR1 SGHNT and CDR2 YENEEA. The J segment lost 0 bases and the V segment lost 5 bases, leaving 11 bases of the junction unmatched. The CDR3 coding sequence is TGTGCCAGCAGCCCCGGGGGCACTAGCGGGGGTTACCAAGAGACCCAGTACTTC. It codes for CASSPGGTSGGYQETQYF.

V and J are TRBV4-1 and TRBJ2-5; no clear D. This CDR3 region has 13 residues. V lost 0 bases to trimming and J lost 3 bases, with 5 bases between them. Germline loops: CDR1 MGHRA, CDR2 YSYEKL. CDR3 sequence reads: CASSQDMEETQYF. The CDR3 DNA reads as TGCGCCAGCAGCCAAGATATGGAAGAGACCCAGTACTTC.

The sample holds one count of this clone. The CDR3 DNA reads as TGTGCCAGCAGTCGGGTGTTCACGAACACTGAAGCTTTCTTT. Protein product: CASSRVFTNTEAFF. This chain links TRBV9 with TRBJ1-1; D unresolved. V lost 5 bases to trimming and J lost 1 base, with 12 bases between them. The CDR3 extends over 14 amino acids. CDR1 is SGDLS, CDR2 YYNGEE, per germline.

In this sample, this clone turned up once. The chain is built from TRBV11-2 and TRBJ2-4, with 12 bases matching TRBD2. V trimming: 0 bases; J trimming: 4 bases; junction bases outside the gene matches: 4. Germline V gene sequence: CDR1 SGHAT, CDR2 FQNNGV. CDR3 length: 17 amino acids. CDR3 sequence: CASSLELAGGEKNIQYF. The CDR3 DNA sequence: TGTGCCAGCAGCTTAGAACTAGCGGGAGGTGAGAAAAACATTCAGTACTTC.

The rearrangement links TRBV7-2 to TRBJ2-5; 10 bases map to TRBD2. The CDR3 is 19 amino acids. V was clipped by 5 bases and J by 7 bases; unmatched bases: 22. The germline V gene encodes CDR1 SGHTA and CDR2 FQGNSA. This CDR3 is CASSPRGVSGRTTLATQYF. CDR3 coding DNA: TGTGCCAGCAGCCCCCGTGGGGTTAGCGGGAGGACCACCCTGGCGACCCAGTACTTC.

J is TRBJ1-5 and V is TRBV4-1; D is unresolved. The CDR3 is 15 amino acids. Germline V gene data show CDR1 as MGHRA and CDR2 as YSYEKL. V was shortened by 0 bases and J by 6 bases, with 12 bases between the two germline ends. Here the CDR3 DNA reads TGCGCCAGCAGCCAAGAGTTGAACAGTGTTCAGCCCCAGCATTTT. It codes for CASSQELNSVQPQHF.

In DNA form, the CDR3 reads TGTGCCAGCAGCCCGTCGGGGGAAATAGGCACTGAAGCTTTCTTT. Its protein product is CASSPSGEIGTEAFF. This sequence joins TRBV11-2 and TRBJ1-1; a weak D match, TRBD1 (5 bases). CDR3 length equals 15 residues. Trimming stripped 5 bases from V and 4 bases from J, with 17 bases between. Germline values: CDR1 SGHAT, CDR2 FQNNGV. The complete variable domain, with remaining parts taken from reference TRBV11-2 and TRBJ1-1, reads EAGVAQSPRYKIIEKRQSVAFWCNPISGHATLYWYQQILGQGPKLLIQFQNNGVVDDSQLPKDRFSAERLKGVDSTLKIQPAKLEDSAVYLCASSPSGEIGTEAFFGQGTRLTVV.